The 10 T cell receptor beta chains below come from one sample, sequenced in a study of lymphopenia after photon versus proton radiotherapy. Method: immunoSEQ multiplex PCR; TCRdb's copy keeps in-frame clones and lacks some. Here the sample spans over 15,000 clones, about 93% being singletons. The sequences come from peripheral blood, collected from a patient treated with photon-based radiotherapy. These receptor sequences come from a man in his 60s with pancreatic cancer.

V is TRBV6-5 and J is TRBJ2-3; D is unresolved. Germline lookup yields CDR1 MNHEY and CDR2 SVGAGI. Trimming took 4 bases from V and 2 from J, leaving 10 bases between them. The CDR3 sequence is 14 residues long. The CDR3 spells CASSSQEFTDTQYF. Written as DNA, the CDR3 is TGTGCCAGCAGTTCCCAGGAGTTCACAGATACGCAGTATTTT.

This sequence joins TRBV6-5 and TRBJ2-7, with 7 bases that match TRBD1. Looked up from germline, CDR1 is MNHEY and CDR2 is SVGAGI. J gave up 1 base and V 6 bases, and 3 bases lay outside the gene matches. This CDR3 is 13 amino acids long. CDR3 sequence reads: CASSRGQSYEQYF. Written as DNA, the CDR3 is TGTGCCAGCAGCCGGGGACAGTCCTACGAGCAGTACTTC.

The rearrangement joins TRBV11-3 to TRBJ1-1; the D is unclear. This CDR3 region has 14 residues. V was trimmed by 5 bases and J by 1 base, leaving 11 bases between them. Germline V lookup: CDR1 SGHNT, CDR2 YENEEA. The CDR3 sequence: CASSEGPANTEAFF. For the CDR3, the DNA is TGTGCCAGCAGCGAAGGACCGGCGAACACTGAAGCTTTCTTT.

The rearrangement uses TRBV18 and TRBJ1-1; D not certain. The CDR3 is 16 amino acids. CDR1 and CDR2 from the germline V gene are KGHSH and LQKENI. The germline V and J ends were trimmed by 1 base and 7 bases, with 19 bases remaining between them. For the CDR3, the DNA is TGTGCCAGCTCACCACGGAGGAACCCCGATAATTTTGAAGCTTTCTTT. This encodes CASSPRRNPDNFEAFF.

The table lists this clone with a count of one. As DNA, the CDR3 is TGCGCCAGCAGCCAGGGACAGGACTACGAGCAGTACTTC. It encodes CASSQGQDYEQYF. The chain recombines TRBV5-1 with TRBJ2-7, with 8 nucleotides matching TRBD1. The CDR3 spans 13 residues. CDR1 SGHRS and CDR2 YFSETQ come from the germline V gene. The V segment lost 4 bases and the J segment 3 bases; nucleotides outside the gene matches: 3. The full variable domain, with the rest looked up from reference TRBV5-1 and TRBJ2-7, is KAGVTQTPRYLIKTRGQQVTLSCSPISGHRSVSWYQQTPGQGLQFLFEYFSETQRNKGNFPGRFSGRQFSNSRSEMNVSTLELGDSALYLCASSQGQDYEQYFGPGTRLTVT.

The CDR3 here is CAWSVQGRVSYTF. The DNA of the CDR3 is TGTGCCTGGAGTGTCCAGGGCCGTGTGAGCTACACCTTC. This chain uses TRBV30 with TRBJ1-2; tentative D call: TRBD1 (5 bases). V was shortened by 0 bases and J by 9 bases, with 14 bases between the two germline ends. The CDR3 sequence is 13 residues long. Germline CDR1 reads GTSNPN; CDR2 reads SVGIG (reference sequence).

The sample holds one count of this clone. The J gene is TRBJ1-5, the V gene TRBV27; possible D gene TRBD1, 6 bases. From germline, CDR1 is MNHEY and CDR2 SMNVEV (reference sequence). The V and J ends lost 6 bases and 0 bases respectively, with 6 bases between them. The CDR3 runs 13 residues. The CDR3 loop is CASSRGSNQPQHF. CDR3 in DNA: TGTGCCAGCAGCAGGGGTAGCAATCAGCCCCAGCATTTT.

The chain has TRBV5-4 and TRBJ1-1; D is ambiguous. The CDR3 covers 13 residues. CDR1 and CDR2 from the germline V gene are SGHNT and YYREEE (reference sequence). Trimming left V 4 bases short and J 5 bases short, with 12 bases between. The CDR3 sequence: CASSPAGETEAFF. The CDR3 DNA follows: TGTGCCAGCAGCCCGGCAGGAGAGACTGAAGCTTTCTTT.

The chain has TRBV10-1 and TRBJ2-3; the D gene is possibly TRBD1 (5 bases). The CDR3 is 13 residues long. The V end was cut by 9 bases, the J end by 0 bases, with 10 bases between. Germline V gene lookup returns CDR1 WNHNN and CDR2 SYGVQD (reference sequence). CDR3 bases: TGCGCCAGTTCCAGGGTTAGCACAGATACGCAGTATTTT. It specifies CASSRVSTDTQYF.

The genes are TRBV6-1 and TRBJ2-1; D is unresolved. Between the trimmed V and J ends, which lost 4 bases and 15 bases, there was a span of 13 bases. This CDR3 comprises 11 residues. The germline gives CDR1 MNHNS, CDR2 SASEGT. CDR3: CASSGTYRRFF. The CDR3, as DNA: TGTGCCAGCAGTGGGACGTATAGGAGGTTCTTC.